These T cell receptor beta chains were read from a single sample in a study of T cells in Graves' hyperthyroidism and ophthalmopathy. TCRdb itself ran the multiplex PCR reads through MiXCR, one entry per CDR3 protein. The table has hundreds of thousands of distinct CDR3 sequences, under 25% seen once; the top ten hold around a third. Material for sequencing was blood. These receptors all come from a man in his thirties or forties with Graves' ophthalmopathy. Both conserved end residues are part of each CDR3. The D gene is left open where the match is weak. Rows give clone size only sometimes, using once, few, many, or a class for an expanded clone.

clone size	D gene	V gene	J gene	CDR3 protein	CDR3 DNA
NA	TRBD1	TRBV5-5	TRBJ1-4	CASSLGQGAGLTNEKLFF	TGTGCCAGCAGCTTGGGACAGGGGGCTGGTCTAACTAATGAAAAACTGTTTTTT
NA	NA	TRBV5-1	TRBJ2-2	CASSLAPTANTGELFF	TGCGCCAGCAGCTTGGCCCCGACAGCGAACACCGGGGAGCTGTTTTTT
NA	TRBD2	TRBV5-6	TRBJ2-1	CASSPTSGRVSEQFF	TGTGCCAGCAGCCCGACTAGCGGGAGGGTATCTGAGCAGTTCTTC
NA	NA	TRBV5-4	TRBJ2-3	CASSSSESPSDTQYF	TGTGCCAGCAGCTCTAGCGAATCACCTTCGGATACGCAGTATTTT
many	TRBD1	TRBV3-1	TRBJ2-1	CASSPTGDEQFF	TGTGCCAGCAGCCCTACAGGGGATGAGCAGTTCTTC
few	TRBD1	TRBV15	TRBJ1-2	CATSIRDRAYGYTF	TGTGCCACCAGCATTAGAGACAGGGCCTATGGCTACACCTTC
NA	NA	TRBV9	TRBJ1-3	CASSVGGGPGNTIYF	TGTGCCAGCAGCGTAGGGGGAGGCCCTGGAAACACCATATATTTT
NA	NA	TRBV29-1	TRBJ2-1	CSVEGPGDHSYNEQFF	TGCAGCGTTGAAGGTCCCGGGGACCACTCCTACAATGAGCAGTTCTTC
NA	NA	TRBV7-3	TRBJ2-7	CASSLVVGREQYF	TGTGCCAGCAGCTTGGTCGTGGGACGGGAGCAGTACTTC
NA	TRBD2	TRBV5-6	TRBJ2-7	CASSLRGRGSYEQYF	TGTGCCAGCAGCTTGCGGGGGAGGGGCTCCTACGAGCAGTACTTC
NA	NA	TRBV7-2	TRBJ2-4	CASSPGAGSIQYF	TGTGCCAGCAGCCCCGGTGCTGGGAGCATTCAGTACTTC
NA	NA	TRBV4-1	TRBJ1-2	CASRPQGAQSYGYTF	TGCGCCAGCAGACCCCAGGGTGCCCAGAGCTATGGCTACACCTTC
many	TRBD1	TRBV9	TRBJ2-7	CASSEGQNYEQYF	TGTGCCAGCAGCGAGGGACAGAACTACGAGCAGTACTTC
NA	NA	TRBV20-1	TRBJ2-2	CSATKSGLSNTGELFF	TGCAGTGCTACCAAATCGGGACTTTCGAACACCGGGGAGCTGTTTTTT
few	TRBD1	TRBV5-4	TRBJ2-7	CASSAAQGDLYEQYF	TGTGCCAGCAGCGCCGCCCAGGGGGACCTCTACGAGCAGTACTTC
NA	TRBD2	TRBV11-2	TRBJ2-7	CASSPQFAGVMYEQYF	TGTGCCAGCAGCCCACAATTTGCGGGAGTCATGTACGAGCAGTACTTC
NA	NA	TRBV30	TRBJ1-5	CAWSVGGMGNQPQHF	TGTGCCTGGAGTGTAGGAGGGATGGGGAATCAGCCCCAGCATTTT
few	TRBD2	TRBV6-1	TRBJ2-7	CASRRLAGELAQYF	TGTGCCAGCAGACGACTAGCGGGAGAGTTGGCGCAGTACTTC
many	TRBD1	TRBV6-5	TRBJ2-7	CASSYSGTGSYEQYF	TGTGCCAGCAGCTACTCCGGGACAGGGTCCTACGAGCAGTACTTC
NA	NA	TRBV7-9	TRBJ2-7	CASSLPNRNEQYF	TGTGCCAGCAGCTTACCAAACAGGAACGAGCAGTACTTC
NA	TRBD1	TRBV20-1	TRBJ2-3	CSARAGGAGDTQYF	TGCAGTGCTAGAGCAGGGGGCGCGGGAGATACGCAGTATTTT
few	NA	TRBV20-1	TRBJ1-2	CSATTQSVNYGYTF	TGCAGTGCTACCACACAATCGGTTAACTATGGCTACACCTTC
many	NA	TRBV11-1	TRBJ2-1	CASSLEASPYNEQFF	TGTGCCAGCAGCTTAGAGGCTAGCCCCTACAATGAGCAGTTCTTC
many	NA	TRBV20-1	TRBJ2-3	CSARGRGGGTDTQYF	TGCAGTGCTAGGGGGCGGGGAGGCGGCACAGATACGCAGTATTTT
few	TRBD1	TRBV7-8	TRBJ2-2	CASSSPGQSTGELFF	TGTGCCAGCAGCTCACCGGGACAGAGCACCGGGGAGCTGTTTTTT
few	TRBD1	TRBV5-1	TRBJ1-1	CASSGTGTGYAEAFF	TGCGCCAGCAGCGGCACCGGGACAGGGTACGCTGAAGCTTTCTTT
many	NA	TRBV7-2	TRBJ2-1	CASSATRGNEQFF	TGTGCCAGCAGCGCAACTAGGGGGAATGAGCAGTTCTTC
NA	NA	TRBV2	TRBJ2-1	CASKDAFEQFF	TGTGCCAGCAAAGACGCCTTTGAGCAGTTCTTC
NA	NA	TRBV20-1	TRBJ1-1	CSARGQGIAEAFF	TGCAGTGCTAGAGGGCAGGGGATCGCTGAAGCTTTCTTT
few	NA	TRBV5-5	TRBJ1-3	CASSLEGPGNTIYF	TGTGCCAGCAGCTTGGAAGGGCCTGGAAACACCATATATTTT
many	NA	TRBV18	TRBJ2-5	CASSPSVGASPGETQYF	TGTGCCAGCTCCCCGAGCGTCGGGGCGTCCCCAGGCGAGACCCAGTACTTC
NA	TRBD1	TRBV29-1	TRBJ2-3	CSVVTGGAGDTQYF	TGCAGCGTAGTTACAGGGGGCGCGGGAGATACGCAGTATTTT
few	NA	TRBV3-1	TRBJ2-5	CASSQWRERRETQYF	TGTGCCAGCAGCCAATGGAGGGAGCGGCGGGAGACCCAGTACTTC
NA	NA	TRBV20-1	TRBJ1-3	CSARFGGSGNTIYF	TGCAGTGCTAGATTTGGCGGATCTGGAAACACCATATATTTT
once	NA	TRBV6-1	TRBJ2-5	CASSEGREETQYF	TGTGCCAGCAGTGAGGGAAGGGAAGAGACCCAGTACTTC
NA	TRBD2	TRBV6-2/TRBV6-3	TRBJ2-1	CASSSLTSGRGNEQFF	TGTGCCAGCAGTTCGTTGACTAGCGGGAGGGGCAATGAGCAGTTCTTC
NA	TRBD1	TRBV7-9	TRBJ1-3	CASSLGDRRNTIYF	TGTGCCAGCAGCCTAGGGGACAGAAGAAACACCATATATTTT
few	TRBD1	TRBV5-5	TRBJ1-4	CASSIGTDSYEKLFF	TGTGCCAGCAGCATCGGGACAGACAGTTATGAAAAACTGTTTTTT
many	NA	TRBV12-3/TRBV12-4	TRBJ1-1	CASSARQSGTEAFF	TGTGCCAGCAGTGCGCGACAGTCGGGCACTGAAGCTTTCTTT
NA	NA	TRBV7-9	TRBJ2-2	CASSPTGGERELFF	TGTGCCAGCAGCCCGACAGGTGGGGAAAGAGAGCTGTTTTTT
many	NA	TRBV11-2	TRBJ2-1	CASSEVAAYYNEQFF	TGTGCCAGCAGCGAAGTAGCGGCATATTACAATGAGCAGTTCTTC
NA	TRBD2	TRBV7-9	TRBJ2-5	CASSLAFAGGLREAQYF	TGTGCCAGCAGCTTAGCGTTCGCGGGAGGCCTTCGAGAGGCCCAGTACTTC
few	NA	TRBV5-5	TRBJ2-5	CASSLSSQGETQYF	TGTGCCAGCAGCCTATCTAGCCAGGGGGAGACCCAGTACTTC
few	TRBD2	TRBV7-6	TRBJ2-7	CASSLPSGAYEQYF	TGTGCCAGCAGCTTGCCTAGCGGGGCCTACGAGCAGTACTTC
NA	NA	TRBV19	TRBJ1-5	CASSIRQAGKNQPQHF	TGTGCCAGTAGTATCCGACAGGCCGGGAAAAATCAGCCCCAGCATTTT
NA	NA	TRBV5-1	TRBJ1-6	CASSPSDGGRDSYNSPLHF	TGCGCCAGCAGCCCCTCGGACGGGGGTAGGGACTCCTATAATTCACCCCTCCACTTT
many	NA	TRBV11-2	TRBJ2-7	CASSALGTQGSYEQYF	TGTGCCAGCAGCGCCCTAGGGACCCAGGGCTCCTACGAGCAGTACTTC
NA	NA	TRBV28	TRBJ1-5	CASSLFVQSNQPQHF	TGTGCCAGCAGTTTATTCGTCCAGAGCAATCAGCCCCAGCATTTT
few	NA	TRBV15	TRBJ1-3	CATSMGRTSSGNTIYF	TGTGCCACCAGCATGGGACGGACGTCCTCTGGAAACACCATATATTTT
few	NA	TRBV15	TRBJ1-5	CATSKEHNSNQPQHF	TGTGCCACCAGCAAAGAACACAATAGCAATCAGCCCCAGCATTTT
few	NA	TRBV6-5	TRBJ1-4	CASSYSDRAATNEKLFF	TGTGCCAGCAGTTACTCCGACAGAGCAGCAACTAATGAAAAACTGTTTTTT